This TCR beta chain was recovered during a study of cytomegalovirus exposure and HLA in healthy donors. The study, taken as a whole, reports: Some TCR beta chains (over 150 of them) were listed as cytomegalovirus-associated. In an earlier analysis, productive rearrangement rates for most beta V segments clustered near 90% or 30%.

Germline V CDR1 and CDR2: MNHEY, SMNVEV (reference sequence). CDR3 length equals 13 residues. Trimming removed 5 bases at V and 11 bases at J, with 18 bases between. A multiplex PCR was run with 60 Vbeta primers and 13 Jbeta primers. Only in-frame clones appear in the TCRdb table, and some are missing; sequencing was by immunoSEQ multiplex PCR. This sample yields approximately 170,000 clones, of which 73% are seen a single time; around 5% belongs to the top ten. Concerning this clone itself: What it binds is unknown. Other nucleotide sequences from this sample produce the same CDR3.

The sample consisted of PBMCs. The chain recombines TRBV27 with TRBJ1-1; D may be TRBD1 (6 bases). The sequence came from a woman younger than 30 in good health and CMV-seropositive. The CDR3 nucleotides read TGTGCCAGCAGTCTTACAGGGCAGGGGCAGGCTTTCTTT. Its protein is CASSLTGQGQAFF.